A selection of T cell receptor beta chains follows, all from one sample in a study of technical replicates of blood from several donors. The table came from immunoSEQ multiplex PCR; TCRdb's copy has only in-frame clones and leaves some out. The sample lists under 70,000 clones; more than 70% were seen once. Specimen: PBMCs. The receptors were gathered from a human donor in good health. Some clones in this sample may be carry-over from other donors' samples. Both conserved end residues are trimmed from each CDR3. Each record gives: J gene, V gene, CDR3 protein.

J gene: TRBJ1-2; V gene: TRBV12-5; CDR3 protein: ASGLAYQDYGYT
J gene: TRBJ2-5; V gene: TRBV7-2; CDR3 protein: ASTKLREKTQY
J gene: TRBJ1-6; V gene: TRBV11-2; CDR3 protein: ASSFKTGQGGGPLH
J gene: TRBJ2-5; V gene: TRBV7-3; CDR3 protein: ASSPLAGGRETQY
J gene: TRBJ1-4; V gene: TRBV7-2; CDR3 protein: ASSLVGPGEKLF
J gene: TRBJ2-7; V gene: TRBV2; CDR3 protein: ASSRDRVNEQY
J gene: TRBJ2-5; V gene: TRBV7-2; CDR3 protein: ASSLGPGQSSQETQY
J gene: TRBJ2-3; V gene: TRBV19; CDR3 protein: ASRPSGSHPDTQY
J gene: TRBJ1-1; V gene: TRBV11-2; CDR3 protein: ASTLGEDFTEAF
J gene: TRBJ1-2; V gene: TRBV6-4; CDR3 protein: ASSEDRGFNGYT
J gene: TRBJ2-3; V gene: TRBV18; CDR3 protein: ASSPPGTGLGDTQY
J gene: TRBJ2-2; V gene: TRBV7-3; CDR3 protein: ASSIGQVGGELF
J gene: TRBJ2-1; V gene: TRBV21-1; CDR3 protein: ASSRDAAVSYNEQF
J gene: TRBJ1-1; V gene: TRBV29-1; CDR3 protein: SVSLNTEAF
J gene: TRBJ2-2; V gene: TRBV29-1; CDR3 protein: SVERASGRLGTGELF
J gene: TRBJ2-6; V gene: TRBV4-2; CDR3 protein: ASSQDQGGGANVLT
J gene: TRBJ1-5; V gene: TRBV7-9; CDR3 protein: ASSLAPDQPQH
J gene: TRBJ2-7; V gene: TRBV23-1; CDR3 protein: ASSRPLTSGGPDEQY
J gene: TRBJ2-2; V gene: TRBV30; CDR3 protein: AWHLEGTGELF
J gene: TRBJ2-1; V gene: TRBV7-9; CDR3 protein: ASSLAGGGWEQF
J gene: TRBJ2-2; V gene: TRBV19; CDR3 protein: ATVRKGGTGELF
J gene: TRBJ2-2; V gene: TRBV7-2; CDR3 protein: ASSLQGAGELF
J gene: TRBJ2-1; V gene: TRBV9; CDR3 protein: ASSVGGGSTLEQF
J gene: TRBJ1-2; V gene: TRBV4-3; CDR3 protein: ASSQDLQEANYGYT
J gene: TRBJ2-1; V gene: TRBV6-5; CDR3 protein: AIARSGYNEQF
J gene: TRBJ1-1; V gene: TRBV6-5; CDR3 protein: ASRGGLNTEAF
J gene: TRBJ1-1; V gene: TRBV7-9; CDR3 protein: ASSYTRDTEAF
J gene: TRBJ2-5; V gene: TRBV5-1; CDR3 protein: ASSSLADQETQY
J gene: TRBJ2-5; V gene: TRBV5-1; CDR3 protein: ASSWSGTGQETQY
J gene: TRBJ2-7; V gene: TRBV10-3; CDR3 protein: AISRLAGPYEQY
J gene: TRBJ1-2; V gene: TRBV7-9; CDR3 protein: ASSLDITGYT
J gene: TRBJ2-1; V gene: TRBV4-3; CDR3 protein: ASSLMTGADEQF
J gene: TRBJ2-7; V gene: TRBV7-2; CDR3 protein: ASSPGALLSYEQY
J gene: TRBJ1-4; V gene: TRBV4-2; CDR3 protein: ASSQGGGGSLNEKLF
J gene: TRBJ2-7; V gene: TRBV7-9; CDR3 protein: ASSDMRGGYEQY
J gene: TRBJ2-3; V gene: TRBV10-1; CDR3 protein: ASSESASGCTDTQY
J gene: TRBJ1-2; V gene: TRBV25-1; CDR3 protein: ASCKAGTVSGYT
J gene: TRBJ1-2; V gene: TRBV6-4; CDR3 protein: ASRGQGFGYT
J gene: TRBJ2-7; V gene: TRBV9; CDR3 protein: ASSVSLTGEQY
J gene: TRBJ1-1; V gene: TRBV2; CDR3 protein: ASTGTGTVNTEAF
J gene: TRBJ2-1; V gene: TRBV30; CDR3 protein: AWSVAGVEQF
J gene: TRBJ2-7; V gene: TRBV11-2; CDR3 protein: ASSPNVGSSYEQY
J gene: TRBJ2-3; V gene: TRBV2; CDR3 protein: ASSEFRDTQY
J gene: TRBJ2-5; V gene: TRBV19; CDR3 protein: ASSIGQPQETQY
J gene: TRBJ2-3; V gene: TRBV9; CDR3 protein: ASSAGLRTDTQY
J gene: TRBJ2-3; V gene: TRBV15; CDR3 protein: ATSRLAGRTDTQY
J gene: TRBJ1-2; V gene: TRBV6-5; CDR3 protein: ASRQFNWGYT
J gene: TRBJ1-1; V gene: TRBV7-8; CDR3 protein: ASSPLTGNRDTEAF
J gene: TRBJ2-7; V gene: TRBV9; CDR3 protein: ASSVVSGSHEQY
J gene: TRBJ2-5; V gene: TRBV5-1; CDR3 protein: ASSYYSGGQETQY
J gene: TRBJ2-3; V gene: TRBV10-3; CDR3 protein: AISGTSGRNTDTQY
J gene: TRBJ2-7; V gene: TRBV4-3; CDR3 protein: ASSQARDRAYEQY